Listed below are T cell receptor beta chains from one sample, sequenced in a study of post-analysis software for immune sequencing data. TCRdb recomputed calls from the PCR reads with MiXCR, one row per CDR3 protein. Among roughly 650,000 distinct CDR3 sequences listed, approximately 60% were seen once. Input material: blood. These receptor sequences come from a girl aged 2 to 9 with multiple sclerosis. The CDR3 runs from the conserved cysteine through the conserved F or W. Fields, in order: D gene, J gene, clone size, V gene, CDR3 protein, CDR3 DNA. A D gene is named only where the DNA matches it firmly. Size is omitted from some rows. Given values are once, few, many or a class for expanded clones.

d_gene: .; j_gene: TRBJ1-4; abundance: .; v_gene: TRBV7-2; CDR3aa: CASSLDSGATNEKLFF; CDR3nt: TGTGCCAGCAGCTTAGATTCAGGGGCAACTAATGAAAAACTGTTTTTT
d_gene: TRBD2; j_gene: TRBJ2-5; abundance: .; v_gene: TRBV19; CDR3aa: CASLGLAGDGRVETQYF; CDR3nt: TGTGCCAGTCTAGGACTAGCGGGAGACGGTCGTGTAGAGACCCAGTACTTC
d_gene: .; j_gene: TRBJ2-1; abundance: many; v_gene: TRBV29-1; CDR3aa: CSVEEWASRYNEQFF; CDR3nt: TGCAGCGTTGAAGAGTGGGCTAGCAGATACAATGAGCAGTTCTTC
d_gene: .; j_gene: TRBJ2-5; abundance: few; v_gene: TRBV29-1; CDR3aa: CSVEEVRETQYF; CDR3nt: TGCAGCGTTGAAGAGGTCCGAGAGACCCAGTACTTC
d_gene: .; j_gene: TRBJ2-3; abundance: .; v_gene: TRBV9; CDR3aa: CASSVVGSEDTQYF; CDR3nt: TGTGCCAGCAGCGTAGTAGGGAGTGAAGATACGCAGTATTTT
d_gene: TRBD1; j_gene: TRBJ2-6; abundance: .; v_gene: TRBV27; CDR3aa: CASARDRGSGANVLTF; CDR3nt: TGTGCCAGTGCCCGGGACAGGGGTTCTGGGGCCAACGTCCTGACTTTC
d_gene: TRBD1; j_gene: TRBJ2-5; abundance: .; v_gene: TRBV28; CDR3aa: CASSRATGKGKVGQYF; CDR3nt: TGTGCCAGCAGTCGCGCGACAGGGAAGGGCAAGGTGGGCCAGTACTTC
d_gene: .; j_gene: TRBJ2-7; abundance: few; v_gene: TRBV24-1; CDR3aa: CATLAAAYEQYF; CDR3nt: TGTGCCACCTTAGCGGCTGCTTACGAGCAGTACTTC
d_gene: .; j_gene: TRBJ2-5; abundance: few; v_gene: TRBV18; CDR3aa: CASSPTAQETQYF; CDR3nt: TGTGCCAGCTCACCGACTGCCCAAGAGACCCAGTACTTC
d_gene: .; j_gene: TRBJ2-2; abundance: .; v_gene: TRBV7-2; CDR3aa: CASSLAGMNTGELFF; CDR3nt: TGTGCCAGCAGCTTAGCGGGGATGAACACCGGGGAGCTGTTTTTT
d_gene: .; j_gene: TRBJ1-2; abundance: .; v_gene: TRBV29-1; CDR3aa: CSVQANYGYTF; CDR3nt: TGCAGCGTTCAAGCTAACTATGGCTACACCTTC
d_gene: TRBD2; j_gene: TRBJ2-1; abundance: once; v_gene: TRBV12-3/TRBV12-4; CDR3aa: CASRARGAEQFF; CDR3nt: TGTGCCAGCAGAGCGCGGGGGGCTGAGCAGTTCTTC
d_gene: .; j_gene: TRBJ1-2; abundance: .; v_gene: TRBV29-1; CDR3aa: CSVVEPWGARYGYTF; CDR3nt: TGCAGCGTTGTGGAACCGTGGGGGGCGCGTTATGGCTACACCTTC
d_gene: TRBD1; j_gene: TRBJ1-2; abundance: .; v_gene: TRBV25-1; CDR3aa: CASSGRTGSYGYTF; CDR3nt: TGTGCCAGCAGTGGGCGGACAGGGAGCTATGGCTACACCTTC
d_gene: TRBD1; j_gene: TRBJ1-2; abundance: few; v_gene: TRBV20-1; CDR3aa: CSARDWGGTGEGYTF; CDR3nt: TGCAGTGCTAGAGATTGGGGCGGGACAGGGGAGGGCTACACCTTC
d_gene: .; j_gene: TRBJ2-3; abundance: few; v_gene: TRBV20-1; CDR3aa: CSARVAVNTDTQYF; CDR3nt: TGCAGTGCTAGGGTAGCGGTGAACACAGATACGCAGTATTTT
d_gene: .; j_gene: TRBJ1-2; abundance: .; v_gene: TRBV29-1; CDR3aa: CSVEHRYGYTF; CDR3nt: TGCAGCGTTGAACATCGCTATGGCTACACCTTC
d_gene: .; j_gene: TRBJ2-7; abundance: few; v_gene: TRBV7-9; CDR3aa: CASSFESYLDEQYF; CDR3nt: TGTGCCAGCAGCTTTGAATCGTATTTGGACGAGCAGTACTTC
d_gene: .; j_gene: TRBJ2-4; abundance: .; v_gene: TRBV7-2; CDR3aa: CASSLDRENIQYF; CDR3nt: TGTGCCAGCAGCTTAGACAGGGAAAACATTCAGTACTTC
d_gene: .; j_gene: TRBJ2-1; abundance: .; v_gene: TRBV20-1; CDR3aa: CSVDSTYNEQFF; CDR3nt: TGCAGTGTGGACAGCACCTACAATGAGCAGTTCTTC
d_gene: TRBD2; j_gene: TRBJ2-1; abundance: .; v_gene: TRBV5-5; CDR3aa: CASSFFPQGLYNEQFF; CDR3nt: TGTGCCAGCAGCTTTTTCCCTCAGGGACTATACAATGAGCAGTTCTTC
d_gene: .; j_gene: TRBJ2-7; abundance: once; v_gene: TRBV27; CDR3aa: CASSLSSGAHEQYF; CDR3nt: TGTGCCAGCAGTTTATCTTCGGGGGCCCACGAGCAGTACTTC
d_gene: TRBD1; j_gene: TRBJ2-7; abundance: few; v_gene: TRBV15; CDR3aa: CATSSDQGAYEQYF; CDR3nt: TGTGCCACCAGCAGTGACCAGGGGGCCTACGAGCAGTACTTC
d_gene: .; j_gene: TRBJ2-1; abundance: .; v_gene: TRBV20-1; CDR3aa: CSARDPKGGDEQFF; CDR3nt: TGCAGTGCTAGAGATCCTAAGGGTGGGGATGAGCAGTTCTTC
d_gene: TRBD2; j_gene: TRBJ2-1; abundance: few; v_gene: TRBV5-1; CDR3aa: CASSLVSRGSGNEQFF; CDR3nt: TGCGCCAGCAGCTTGGTCTCTCGCGGGAGTGGCAATGAGCAGTTCTTC
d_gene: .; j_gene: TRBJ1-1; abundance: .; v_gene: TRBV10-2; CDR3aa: CASSVDRAVAAFF; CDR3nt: TGCGCCAGCAGTGTGGACAGAGCTGTCGCTGCTTTCTTT
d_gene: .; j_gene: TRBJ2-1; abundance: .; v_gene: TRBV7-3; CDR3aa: CASTYEGEKYEQFF; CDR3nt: TGTGCCAGCACCTATGAGGGGGAGAAGTATGAGCAGTTCTTC
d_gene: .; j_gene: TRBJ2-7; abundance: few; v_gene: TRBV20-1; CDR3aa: CSANPGPLSEQYF; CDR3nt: TGCAGTGCTAATCCTGGTCCCCTGAGCGAGCAGTACTTC
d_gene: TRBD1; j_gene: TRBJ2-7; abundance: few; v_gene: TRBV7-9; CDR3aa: CASSESRQGGEQYF; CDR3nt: TGTGCCAGCAGCGAAAGCCGACAGGGCGGGGAGCAGTACTTC
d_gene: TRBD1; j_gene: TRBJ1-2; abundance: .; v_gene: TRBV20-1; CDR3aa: CSARDYRGSHVYGYTF; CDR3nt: TGCAGTGCTAGAGATTACAGGGGTTCGCATGTATATGGCTACACCTTC
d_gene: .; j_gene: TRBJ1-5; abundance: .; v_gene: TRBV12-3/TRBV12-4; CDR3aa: CASSLDPRDPGPNQPQHF; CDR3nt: TGTGCCAGCAGTTTAGATCCCAGGGACCCAGGCCCTAATCAGCCCCAGCATTTT
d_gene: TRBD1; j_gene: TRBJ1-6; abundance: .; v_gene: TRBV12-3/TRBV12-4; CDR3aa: CASSYAGTGGDSPLHF; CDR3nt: TGTGCCAGCAGTTACGCCGGGACAGGGGGGGACTCACCCCTCCACTTT
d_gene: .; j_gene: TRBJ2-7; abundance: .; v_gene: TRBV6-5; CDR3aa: CASSYSGGGDSYEQYF; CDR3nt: TGTGCCAGCAGTTACTCTGGGGGAGGCGATTCCTACGAGCAGTACTTC
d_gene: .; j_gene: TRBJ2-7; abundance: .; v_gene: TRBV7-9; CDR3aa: CASSLRLRGPNYEQYF; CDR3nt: TGTGCCAGCAGCTTACGCCTCAGGGGCCCGAACTACGAGCAGTACTTC
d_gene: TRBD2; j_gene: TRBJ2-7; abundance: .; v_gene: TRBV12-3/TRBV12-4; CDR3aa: CASSMLLAGGLYEQYF; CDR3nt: TGTGCCAGCAGTATGTTACTAGCGGGAGGCCTCTACGAGCAGTACTTC
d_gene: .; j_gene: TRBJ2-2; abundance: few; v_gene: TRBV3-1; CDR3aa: CASGHVHPGELFF; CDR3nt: TGTGCCAGCGGCCACGTCCATCCCGGGGAGCTGTTTTTT
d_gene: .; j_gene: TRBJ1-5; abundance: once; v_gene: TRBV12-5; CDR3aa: CASGLIGDNQPQHF; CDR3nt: TGTGCTAGTGGCTTGATCGGAGACAATCAGCCCCAGCATTTT
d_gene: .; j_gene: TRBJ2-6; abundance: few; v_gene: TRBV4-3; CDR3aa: CASSQDRAGADVLTF; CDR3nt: TGCGCCAGCAGCCAAGATCGGGCAGGGGCAGACGTCCTGACTTTC
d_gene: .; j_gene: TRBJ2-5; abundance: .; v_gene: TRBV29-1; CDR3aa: CSDRGSSETQYF; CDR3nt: TGCAGCGACAGAGGGAGTTCTGAGACCCAGTACTTC
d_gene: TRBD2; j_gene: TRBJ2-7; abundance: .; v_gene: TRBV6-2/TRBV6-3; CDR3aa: CASSYSSRLADPKPAYEQYF; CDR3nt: TGTGCCAGCAGTTACTCGAGTAGACTAGCGGACCCCAAACCTGCTTACGAGCAGTACTTC
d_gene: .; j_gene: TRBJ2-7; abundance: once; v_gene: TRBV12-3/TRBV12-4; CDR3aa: CTIIGTVSSYEQYF; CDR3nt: TGTACCATAATCGGGACGGTAAGCTCCTACGAGCAGTACTTC
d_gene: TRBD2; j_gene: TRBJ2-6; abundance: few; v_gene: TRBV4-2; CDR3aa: CASSQASLAGGPGANVLTF; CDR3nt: TGTGCCAGCAGCCAAGCGTCCCTAGCGGGAGGCCCTGGGGCCAACGTCCTGACTTTC
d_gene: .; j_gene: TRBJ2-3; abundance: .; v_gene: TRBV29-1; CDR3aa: CSVARDPGADTQYF; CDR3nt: TGCAGCGTCGCAAGGGACCCTGGGGCAGATACGCAGTATTTT
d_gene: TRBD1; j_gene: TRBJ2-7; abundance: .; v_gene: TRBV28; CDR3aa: CASSSAGGYNEQYF; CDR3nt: TGTGCCAGCAGTTCAGCAGGGGGCTACAATGAGCAGTACTTC
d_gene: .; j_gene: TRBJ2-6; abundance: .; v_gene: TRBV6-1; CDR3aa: CASSGLTGQHSGANVLTF; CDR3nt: TGTGCCAGCAGTGGATTGACAGGCCAACACTCTGGGGCCAACGTCCTGACTTTC
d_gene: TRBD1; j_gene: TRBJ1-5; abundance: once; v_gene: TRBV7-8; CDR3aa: CASSLISITAGGNQPQHF; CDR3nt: TGTGCCAGCAGCTTAATTAGTATCACGGCAGGGGGTAATCAGCCCCAGCATTTT
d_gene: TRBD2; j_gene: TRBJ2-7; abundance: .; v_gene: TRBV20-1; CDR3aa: CSARPSGTIYEQYF; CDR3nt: TGCAGTGCTAGACCTTCCGGGACTATCTACGAGCAGTACTTC
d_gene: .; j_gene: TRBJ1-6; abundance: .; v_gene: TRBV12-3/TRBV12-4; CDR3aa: CASSPTWGSNSPLHF; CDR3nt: TGTGCCAGCAGTCCCACTTGGGGGAGCAATTCACCCCTCCACTTT
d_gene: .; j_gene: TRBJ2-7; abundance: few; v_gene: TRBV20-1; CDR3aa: CSASTELGTYEQYF; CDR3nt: TGCAGTGCTTCTACCGAGTTGGGTACCTACGAGCAGTACTTC
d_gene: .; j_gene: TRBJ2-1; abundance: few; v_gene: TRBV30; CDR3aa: CAWRGPKLGNEQFF; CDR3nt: TGTGCCTGGAGAGGCCCTAAATTGGGAAATGAGCAGTTCTTC
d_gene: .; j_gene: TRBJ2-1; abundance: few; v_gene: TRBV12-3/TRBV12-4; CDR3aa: CASSIAPPGNEQFF; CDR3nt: TGTGCCAGCAGTATAGCCCCCCCCGGGAATGAGCAGTTCTTC
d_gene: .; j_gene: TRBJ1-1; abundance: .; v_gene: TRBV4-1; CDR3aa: CASSPPENWNTEAFF; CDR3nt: TGCGCCAGCAGCCCCCCCGAGAACTGGAACACTGAAGCTTTCTTT
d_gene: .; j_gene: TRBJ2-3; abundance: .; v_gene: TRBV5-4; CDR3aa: CASSSVAHLGDTQYF; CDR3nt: TGTGCCAGCAGCTCTGTGGCCCATCTGGGAGATACGCAGTATTTT
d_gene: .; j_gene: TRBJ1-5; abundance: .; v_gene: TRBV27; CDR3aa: CASGEQGDNQPQHF; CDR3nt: TGTGCCAGCGGAGAACAGGGCGACAATCAGCCCCAGCATTTT
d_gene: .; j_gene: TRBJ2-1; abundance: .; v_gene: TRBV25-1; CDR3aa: CASSEYAGSNEQFF; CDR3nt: TGTGCCAGCAGTGAATATGCTGGGAGTAATGAGCAGTTCTTC
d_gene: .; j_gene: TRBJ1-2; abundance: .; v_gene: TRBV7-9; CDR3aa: CASSLAGEAGYTF; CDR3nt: TGTGCCAGCAGCTTAGCAGGTGAAGCGGGCTACACCTTC